This TCR beta chain was found in a study of blood T cell repertoires in COVID-19. Study in general: The United States, Italy and Spain were the sources of the acute and convalescent COVID-19 samples.

CDR1 and CDR2 from the germline V gene are LGHDT and YNNKEL (reference sequence). The V gene lost 4 bases and the J gene lost 8 bases, with 14 bases spanning the gap. The CDR3 is 14 amino acids. Methods used by the authors: The authors estimated nucleated cell counts from reference gene primer amplification. The protocol was immunoSEQ multiplex PCR, while the TCRdb copy is restricted to in-frame clones and leaves out a portion. V, J and clone size reflect that table, while D and trimming were determined from the DNA. Of about 180,000 clones listed, 75% to 80% are singletons. Sequencing was carried out using peripheral blood. The V call is TRBV3-1 (or the pseudogene TRBV3-2), the J call TRBJ2-2; D may be TRBD2 (5 bases). This receptor was taken from a woman aged 70 to 79 with acute or convalescent COVID-19. Written as DNA, the CDR3 is TGTGCCAGCAGCCCGGGAAACTTTCCAGGGGAGCTGTTTTTT. It codes for CASSPGNFPGELFF.